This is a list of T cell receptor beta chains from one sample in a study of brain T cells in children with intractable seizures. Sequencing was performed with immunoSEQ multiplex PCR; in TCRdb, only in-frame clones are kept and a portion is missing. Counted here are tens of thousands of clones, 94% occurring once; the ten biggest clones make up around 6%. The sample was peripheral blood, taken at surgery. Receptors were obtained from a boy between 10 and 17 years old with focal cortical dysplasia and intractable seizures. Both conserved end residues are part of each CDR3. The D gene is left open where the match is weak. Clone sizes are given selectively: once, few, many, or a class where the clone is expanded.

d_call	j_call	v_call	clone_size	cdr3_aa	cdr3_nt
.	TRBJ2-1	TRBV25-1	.	CASSAGGGLFYNEQFF	TGTGCCAGCAGTGCGGGCGGCGGGCTTTTCTACAATGAGCAGTTCTTC
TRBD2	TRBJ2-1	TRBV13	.	CASSLSGGAGNEQFF	TGTGCCAGCAGCCTCTCCGGGGGGGCGGGCAATGAGCAGTTCTTC
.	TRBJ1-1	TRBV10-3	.	CAISEGSGGTEAFF	TGTGCCATCAGTGAAGGGTCGGGGGGGACTGAAGCTTTCTTT
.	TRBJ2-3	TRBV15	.	CATSLGGSTDTQYF	TGTGCCACCAGCCTGGGGGGTAGCACAGATACGCAGTATTTT
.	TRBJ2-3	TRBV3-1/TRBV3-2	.	CASSQPNFGGTDTQYF	TGTGCCAGCAGCCAACCTAATTTTGGGGGCACAGATACGCAGTATTTT
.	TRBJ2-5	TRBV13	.	CASSLGAGSGETQYF	TGTGCCAGCAGCTTAGGGGCGGGGTCTGGGGAGACCCAGTACTTC
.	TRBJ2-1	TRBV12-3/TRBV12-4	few	CASRLGAREQFF	TGTGCCAGCAGGTTGGGAGCGCGTGAGCAGTTCTTC
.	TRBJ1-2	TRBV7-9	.	CASSPRLQGGYTF	TGTGCCAGCAGCCCACGGTTACAGGGTGGCTACACCTTC
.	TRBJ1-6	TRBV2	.	CASLDYNSPLHF	TGTGCCAGCCTAGACTACAATTCACCCCTCCACTTT
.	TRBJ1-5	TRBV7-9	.	CASSLTDSNQPQHF	TGTGCCAGCAGCTTAACAGATAGCAATCAGCCCCAGCATTTT
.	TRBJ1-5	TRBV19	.	CASSERGNQPQHF	TGTGCCAGTAGTGAAAGGGGAAATCAGCCCCAGCATTTT
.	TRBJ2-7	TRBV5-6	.	CASSLGTPTYEQYF	TGTGCCAGCAGCCTCGGGACCCCGACCTACGAGCAGTACTTC
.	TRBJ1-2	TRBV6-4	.	CASSFNRPGPGTYTF	TGTGCCAGCAGCTTTAACCGGCCGGGCCCGGGTACCTACACCTTC
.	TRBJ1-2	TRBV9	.	CASTGRYYGYTF	TGTGCCAGCACTGGCCGGTACTATGGCTACACCTTC
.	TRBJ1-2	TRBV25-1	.	CASSEGGTPNYGYTF	TGTGCCAGCAGTGAGGGAGGGACACCGAACTATGGCTACACCTTC
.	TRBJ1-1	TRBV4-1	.	CASSQEFTTQNTEAFF	TGCGCCAGCAGCCAAGAATTTACAACCCAGAACACTGAAGCTTTCTTT
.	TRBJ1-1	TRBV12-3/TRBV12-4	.	CASSLFAASEAFF	TGTGCCAGCAGTTTGTTTGCGGCTTCCGAAGCTTTCTTT
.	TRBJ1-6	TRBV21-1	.	CASTTRQGSSYNSPLHF	TGTGCCAGCACTACCAGACAGGGGAGCTCCTATAATTCACCCCTCCACTTT
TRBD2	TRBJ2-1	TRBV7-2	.	CASSLGGTSGTNEQFF	TGTGCCAGCAGCTTAGGTGGGACTAGCGGGACCAATGAGCAGTTCTTC
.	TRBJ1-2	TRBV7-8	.	CASSPGRSYGYTF	TGTGCCAGCAGCCCGGGACGGAGCTATGGCTACACCTTC
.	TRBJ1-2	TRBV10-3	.	CAISESTLGYTF	TGTGCCATCAGTGAGTCGACTCTCGGCTACACCTTC
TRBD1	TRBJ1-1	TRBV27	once	CASSSGGMSRNTEAFF	TGTGCCAGCAGTTCAGGGGGCATGTCGCGAAACACTGAAGCTTTCTTT
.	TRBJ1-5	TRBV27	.	CASSPYPLHQPQHF	TGTGCCAGCAGTCCCTACCCCCTCCATCAGCCCCAGCATTTT
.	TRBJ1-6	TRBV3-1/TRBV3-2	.	CASSQDLGGPRHSPLHF	TGTGCCAGCAGCCAAGATCTCGGCGGCCCGCGACATTCACCCCTCCACTTT
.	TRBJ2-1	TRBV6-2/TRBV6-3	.	CASSLTDYNEQFF	TGTGCCAGCAGTTTAACAGACTACAATGAGCAGTTCTTC
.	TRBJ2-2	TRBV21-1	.	CASGGTGTGELFF	TGTGCCAGCGGCGGGACGGGGACCGGGGAGCTGTTTTTT
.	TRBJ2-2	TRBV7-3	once	CASSSGTRNTGELFF	TGTGCCAGCAGCTCTGGGACAAGGAACACCGGGGAGCTGTTTTTT
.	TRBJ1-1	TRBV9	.	CASSANHRMNTEAFF	TGTGCCAGCAGCGCAAATCATAGGATGAACACTGAAGCTTTCTTT
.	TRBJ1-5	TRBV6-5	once	CASSLGGISNQPQHF	TGTGCCAGCAGTCTCGGGGGAATTAGCAATCAGCCCCAGCATTTT
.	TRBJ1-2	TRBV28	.	CASSLGSGLYGYTF	TGTGCCAGCAGTTTAGGGTCGGGCCTCTATGGCTACACCTTC
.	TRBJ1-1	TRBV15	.	CATSRGRARDTEAFF	TGTGCCACCAGCCGCGGACGGGCCAGAGACACTGAAGCTTTCTTT
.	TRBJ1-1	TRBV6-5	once	CASSYEGPANTEAFF	TGTGCCAGCAGTTACGAAGGACCGGCGAACACTGAAGCTTTCTTT
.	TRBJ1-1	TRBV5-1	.	CASSLGSEAFF	TGCGCCAGCAGCTTGGGTAGTGAAGCTTTCTTT
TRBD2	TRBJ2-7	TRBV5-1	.	CASSLGLAATYEQYF	TGCGCCAGCAGCTTGGGACTAGCGGCCACCTACGAGCAGTACTTC
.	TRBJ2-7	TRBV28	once	CASSPIWLYEQYF	TGTGCCAGCAGCCCCATCTGGCTGTACGAGCAGTACTTC
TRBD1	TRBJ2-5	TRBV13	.	CASTLQGAYQETQYF	TGTGCCAGCACCCTCCAGGGGGCGTACCAAGAGACCCAGTACTTC
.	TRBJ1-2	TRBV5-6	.	CASSLIPAGDGYGYTF	TGTGCCAGCAGCTTGATCCCGGCAGGAGACGGCTATGGCTACACCTTC